Detailed here is one TCR beta chain. It lacks a known antigen. No qualities accompany the bases; no much larger clone lies one base away. These data come from a study of identical twins (dated by TCRdb to 2016 to 2018). Describing the broader study: TCR alpha and beta repertoires from monozygotic twins, unrelated adults of various ages and cord blood were deep-sequenced to test whether fetal clonotypes persist. To rule out contamination, replicate twin experiments were performed at different times with different library preparation protocols.

Overall results and qualifications from the work: Because the same donors could not be followed over many years, the conclusions depended on cross-sectional statistical analysis. Fewer insertions were carried by abundant cord blood beta clonotypes; a weaker similar trend was observed in young adult naive repertoires, while no such trend was observed in memory repertoires. Invariant T cells such as MAIT and iNKT could partly confound zero-insertion analyses, although diverse VJ usage argued against such confounding for most clonotypes. Out-of-frame TCR alpha sharing in monozygotic twins was systematically underestimated by recombination models, whereas sharing between unrelated individuals was in agreement with the recombination models. Excess twin sharing in beta out-of-frame sequences was weaker because fewer shared sequences lowered the signal-to-noise ratio. Compared with coincidental sharing between unrelated individuals, an excess of low generation-probability sequences was observed among out-of-frame TCR alpha sequences shared between twins.

The library was produced with 5' RACE. The instrument given in TCRdb is Illumina HiSeq 2000. A universal primer binding site was introduced by template switching, and a unique molecular identifier was present in the final cDNA, enabling accurate counting of TCR cDNA molecules. Specific primers in the conserved constant-segment region were used to synthesize first-strand cDNA for TCR alpha and beta chains. Each cDNA library was double barcoded, with a SMART-Mk sample barcode plus Illumina barcodes, to control for contamination. Two successive PCR steps introduced TruSeq adapter sequences along with Illumina sample barcodes. The Illumina HiSeq platform was used with custom primers to sequence TCR alpha and beta cDNA libraries. Per the original workflow: MiGEC was used to process raw reads and extract unique molecular identifiers, and MiXCR was used to find CDR3 positions. Recombination models were inferred per individual with the repgenHMM and IGoR tools using an EM algorithm. The tcR package in R was used for shared clonotype analysis, with sharing normalized by the product of cloneset sizes. Out-of-frame nonproductive sequences were analyzed to study raw recombination free of thymic and clonal selection effects. The raw public data were reprocessed by TCRdb itself: fastp quality trimming at Q25, MiXCR clonotype calling, in-frame beta chains only. Rows are combined by CDR3 protein, so each entry shows the most common genes and DNA. These V and J calls are TCRdb output, not the study's own analysis. The sample table lists approximately 890,000 distinct CDR3 sequences, over 9% of them with a count of one. The ten largest clonotypes hold around 1.5% of the sample.

All donors were healthy Caucasians. Three pairs of female monozygotic twins, all aged about 18 to 30 years, made up the twin cohort. The RNA used for TCR libraries was isolated from peripheral blood mononuclear cells. CDR1 and CDR2 (DFQATT, SNEGSKA) derive from the germline V gene (reference sequence). Measured from the cysteine to the phenylalanine, the CDR3 is 14 residues long. Only the CDR3 part of the read is kept: 42 bases, read in frame from the first base. Trimming accounts for 0 bases at V and 4 bases at J, while the number of junction bases matched to no gene is 5. These data were also reused for a study on yellow fever vaccine responses in identical twins. Reported in the second study: The authors reported that the T cell response to vaccination in identical twins appeared partly convergent and partly personalized. In the study, vaccine-responding T cell clones were precisely tracked in identical twins.

This sequence was found in a young woman in good health. The chain couples TRBV20-1 to TRBJ2-7; 8 bases in the junction line up with TRBD2. Sequencing was done on a sample of PBMCs. The encoded CDR3 is CSARDGSGSYEQYF. At the DNA level, the sequence is TGCAGTGCTAGAGATGGGAGCGGGAGTTACGAGCAGTACTTC.